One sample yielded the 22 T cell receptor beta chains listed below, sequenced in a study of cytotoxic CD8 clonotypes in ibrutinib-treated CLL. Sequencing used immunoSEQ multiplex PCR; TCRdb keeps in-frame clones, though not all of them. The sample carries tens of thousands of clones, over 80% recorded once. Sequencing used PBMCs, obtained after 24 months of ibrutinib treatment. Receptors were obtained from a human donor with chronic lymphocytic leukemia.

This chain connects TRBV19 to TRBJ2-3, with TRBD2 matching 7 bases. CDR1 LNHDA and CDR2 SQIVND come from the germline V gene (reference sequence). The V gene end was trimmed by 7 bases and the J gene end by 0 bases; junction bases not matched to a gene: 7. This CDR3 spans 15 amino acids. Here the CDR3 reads CASTETSLSTDTQYF. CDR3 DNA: TGTGCCAGTACCGAGACTAGCCTTAGCACAGATACGCAGTATTTT.

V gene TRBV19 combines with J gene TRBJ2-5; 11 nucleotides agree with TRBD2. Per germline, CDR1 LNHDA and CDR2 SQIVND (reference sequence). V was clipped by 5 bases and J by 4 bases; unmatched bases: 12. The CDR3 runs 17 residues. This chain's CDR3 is CASSFSGRAAAVETQYF. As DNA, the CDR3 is TGTGCCAGTAGTTTTAGCGGGAGGGCCGCGGCGGTAGAGACCCAGTACTTC.

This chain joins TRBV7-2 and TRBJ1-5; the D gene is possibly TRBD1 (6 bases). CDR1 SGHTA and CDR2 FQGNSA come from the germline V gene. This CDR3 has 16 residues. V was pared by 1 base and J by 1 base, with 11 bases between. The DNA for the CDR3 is TGTGCCAGCAGCTTAGTGGGAGGGACAAGCAATCAGCCCCAGCATTTT. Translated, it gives CASSLVGGTSNQPQHF.

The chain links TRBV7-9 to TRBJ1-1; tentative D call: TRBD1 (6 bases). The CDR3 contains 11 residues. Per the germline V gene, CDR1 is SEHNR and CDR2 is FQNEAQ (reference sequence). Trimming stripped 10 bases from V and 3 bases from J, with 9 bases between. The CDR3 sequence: CATGTHTEAFF. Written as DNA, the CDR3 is TGTGCCACCGGGACACACACTGAAGCTTTCTTT.

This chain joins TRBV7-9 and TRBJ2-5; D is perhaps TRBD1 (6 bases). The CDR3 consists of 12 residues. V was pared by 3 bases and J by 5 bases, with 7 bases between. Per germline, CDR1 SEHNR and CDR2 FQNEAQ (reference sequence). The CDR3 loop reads CASSLGAETQYF. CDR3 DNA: TGTGCCAGCAGCTTGGGGGCGGAGACCCAGTACTTC.

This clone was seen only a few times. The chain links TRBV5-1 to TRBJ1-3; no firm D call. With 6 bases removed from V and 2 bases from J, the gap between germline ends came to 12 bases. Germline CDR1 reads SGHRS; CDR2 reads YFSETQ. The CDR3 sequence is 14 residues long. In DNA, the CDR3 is TGCGCCAGCAACAGTTTGGAGGCTGGAAACACCATATATTTT. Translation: CASNSLEAGNTIYF.

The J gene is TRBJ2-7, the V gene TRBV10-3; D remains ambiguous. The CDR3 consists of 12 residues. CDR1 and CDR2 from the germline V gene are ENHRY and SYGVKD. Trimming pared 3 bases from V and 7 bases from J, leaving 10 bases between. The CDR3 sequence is CAISEGIREQYF. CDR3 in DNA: TGTGCCATCAGTGAAGGGATTCGGGAGCAGTACTTC.

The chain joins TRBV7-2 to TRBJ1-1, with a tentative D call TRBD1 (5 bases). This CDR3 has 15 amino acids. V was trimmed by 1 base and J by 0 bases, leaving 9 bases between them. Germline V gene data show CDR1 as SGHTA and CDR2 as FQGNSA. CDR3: CASSLDSGVNTEAFF. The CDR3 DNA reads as TGTGCCAGCAGCTTAGATTCGGGGGTGAACACTGAAGCTTTCTTT. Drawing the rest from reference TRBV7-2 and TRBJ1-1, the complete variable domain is GAGVSQSPSNKVTEKGKDVELRCDPISGHTALYWYRQSLGQGLEFLIYFQGNSAPDKSGLPSDRFSAERTGGSVSTLTIQRTQQEDSAVYLCASSLDSGVNTEAFFGQGTRLTVV.

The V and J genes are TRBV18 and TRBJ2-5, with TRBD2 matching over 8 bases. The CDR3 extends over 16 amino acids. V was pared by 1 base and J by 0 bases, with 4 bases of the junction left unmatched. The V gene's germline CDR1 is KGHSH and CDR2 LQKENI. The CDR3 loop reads CASSPLSGGHQETQYF. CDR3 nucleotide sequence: TGTGCCAGCTCACCACTTTCGGGGGGGCACCAAGAGACCCAGTACTTC.

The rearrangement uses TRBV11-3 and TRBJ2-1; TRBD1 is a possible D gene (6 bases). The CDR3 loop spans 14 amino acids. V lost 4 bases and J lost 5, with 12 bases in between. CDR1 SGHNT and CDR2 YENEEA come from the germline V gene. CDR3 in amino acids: CASSSRDNNNEQFF. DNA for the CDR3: TGTGCCAGCAGCTCCCGGGACAACAACAATGAGCAGTTCTTC.

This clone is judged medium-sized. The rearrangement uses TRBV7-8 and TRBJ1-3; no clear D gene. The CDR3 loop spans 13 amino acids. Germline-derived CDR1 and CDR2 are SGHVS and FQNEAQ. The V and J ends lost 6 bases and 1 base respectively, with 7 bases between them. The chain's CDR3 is CASREESGNTIYF. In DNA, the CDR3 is TGTGCCAGCAGGGAAGAGTCTGGAAACACCATATATTTT.

This CDR3 reads CASSLRPEYNEQFF. CDR3 nucleotides: TGTGCCAGCAGCTTGAGACCGGAATACAATGAGCAGTTCTTC. The chain joins TRBV7-9 to TRBJ2-1, with no clear D. Trimming took 3 bases from V and 4 from J, leaving 10 bases between them. CDR1 and CDR2 from the germline V gene are SEHNR and FQNEAQ (reference sequence). This CDR3 has 14 amino acids.

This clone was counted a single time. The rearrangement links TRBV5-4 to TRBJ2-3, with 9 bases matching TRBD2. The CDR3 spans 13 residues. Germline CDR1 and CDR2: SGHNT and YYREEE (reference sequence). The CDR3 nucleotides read TGTGTGACGGGCGGGAGGGGCACAGATACGCAGTATTTT. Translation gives CVTGGRGTDTQYF.

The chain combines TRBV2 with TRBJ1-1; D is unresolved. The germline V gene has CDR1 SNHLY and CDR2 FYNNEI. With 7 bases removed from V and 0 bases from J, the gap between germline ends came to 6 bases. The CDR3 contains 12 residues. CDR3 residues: CASIRVNTEAFF. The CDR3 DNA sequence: TGTGCCAGCATAAGAGTGAACACTGAAGCTTTCTTT.

The CDR3 loop is CASTYQGLTSYNEQFF. The CDR3 DNA reads TGTGCCAGCACCTACCAGGGGCTGACCTCCTACAATGAGCAGTTCTTC. The chain uses TRBV2 and TRBJ2-1, with D possibly matching TRBD1 (6 bases). Germline assignment: CDR1 SNHLY and CDR2 FYNNEI. Deletions cut 7 bases from V and 0 bases from J, with 16 bases between. The CDR3 is made up of 16 amino acids. The whole variable domain, remainder taken from reference TRBV2 and TRBJ2-1, is EPEVTQTPSHQVTQMGQEVILRCVPISNHLYFYWYRQILGQKVEFLVSFYNNEISEKSEIFDDQFSVERPDGSNFTLKIRSTKLEDSAMYFCASTYQGLTSYNEQFFGPGTRLTVL.

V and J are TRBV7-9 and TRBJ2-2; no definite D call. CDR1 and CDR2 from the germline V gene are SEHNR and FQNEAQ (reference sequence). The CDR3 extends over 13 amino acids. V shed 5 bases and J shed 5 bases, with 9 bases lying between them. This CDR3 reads CASSLSMTGELFF. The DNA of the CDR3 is TGTGCCAGCAGCCTTAGTATGACCGGGGAGCTGTTTTTT.

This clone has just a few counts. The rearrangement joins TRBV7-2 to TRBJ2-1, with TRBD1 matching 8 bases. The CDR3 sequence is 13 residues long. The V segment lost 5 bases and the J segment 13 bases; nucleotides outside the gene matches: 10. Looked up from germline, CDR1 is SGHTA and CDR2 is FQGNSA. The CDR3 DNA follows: TGTGCCAGCAGCCCCTACGACAGGGGACCTCAGTTCTTC. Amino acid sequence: CASSPYDRGPQFF.

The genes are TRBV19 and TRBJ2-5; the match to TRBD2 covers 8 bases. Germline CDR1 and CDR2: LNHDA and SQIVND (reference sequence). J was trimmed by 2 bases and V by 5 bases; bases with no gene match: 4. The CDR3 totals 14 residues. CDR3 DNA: TGTGCCAGTAGTGGCGGGGGGCATCAAGAGACCCAGTACTTC. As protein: CASSGGGHQETQYF.

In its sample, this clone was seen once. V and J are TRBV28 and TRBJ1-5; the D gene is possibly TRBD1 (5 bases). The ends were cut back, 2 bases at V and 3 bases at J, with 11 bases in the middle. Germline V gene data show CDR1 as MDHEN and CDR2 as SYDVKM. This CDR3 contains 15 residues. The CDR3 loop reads CASSLEGSLNQPQHF. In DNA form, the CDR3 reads TGTGCCAGCAGTTTAGAGGGGAGCCTCAATCAGCCCCAGCATTTT. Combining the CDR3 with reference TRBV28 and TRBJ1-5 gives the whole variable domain DVKVTQSSRYLVKRTGEKVFLECVQDMDHENMFWYRQDPGLGLRLIYFSYDVKMKEKGDIPEGYSVSREKKERFSLILESASTNQTSMYLCASSLEGSLNQPQHFGDGTRLSIL.

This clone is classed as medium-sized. The CDR3 DNA reads as TGTGCCAGTAGTATAGCCCTTGCGGAGGGAGGAAATCAGCCCCAGCATTTT. As protein: CASSIALAEGGNQPQHF. The chain combines TRBV19 with TRBJ1-5; D is unresolved. Germline CDR1 and CDR2: LNHDA and SQIVND (reference sequence). With 1 base removed from V and 4 bases from J, the gap between germline ends came to 17 bases. The CDR3 spans 17 residues.

The DNA of the CDR3 is TGTGCCAGCAGTTTGGGCCCTCGGAGGTCCGGCGGTGGCTACACCTTC. The encoded protein is CASSLGPRRSGGGYTF. This chain uses TRBV28 with TRBJ1-2; D is undetermined. The CDR3 contains 16 residues. The V end was cut by 3 bases, the J end by 7 bases, with 21 bases between. Germline CDR1 MDHEN, CDR2 SYDVKM.

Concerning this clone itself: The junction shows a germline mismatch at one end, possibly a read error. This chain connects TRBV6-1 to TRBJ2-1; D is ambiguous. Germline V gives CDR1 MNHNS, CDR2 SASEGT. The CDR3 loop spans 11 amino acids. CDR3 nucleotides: TGTGCCAGCAGGGAAGACAATGAGCAGTTCTTC. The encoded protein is CASREDNEQFF.